The following is a T cell receptor beta chain sequence with its context. The sample comes from a study of T cell responses to AZD1222 COVID-19 vaccine. The CDR3 sequence is 18 residues long. CDR1 MGHRA and CDR2 YSYEKL come from the germline V gene. Trimming stripped 3 bases from V and 1 base from J, with 18 bases between. TCRdb's table, derived via immunoSEQ multiplex PCR, lists solely in-frame clones and lacks some. The sample has tens of thousands of clones, roughly nine tenths seen once. V and J are TRBV4-1 and TRBJ2-2; TRBD1 might be the D (6 bases). The receptor comes from an adult who received the AZD1222 COVID-19 vaccine. Sequenced here: peripheral blood, sampled 28 days after the second AZD1222 dose. CDR3 loop: CASSHRSQGILNTGELFF. CDR3 DNA: TGCGCCAGCAGCCACAGGTCGCAGGGGATCTTGAACACCGGGGAGCTGTTTTTT.